This T cell receptor beta chain derives from a study of blood T cell repertoires in COVID-19. Study information: COVID-19 samples collected from the United States, Italy and Spain covered acute and convalescent phases. T cells, B-cell-depleted T cells, or PBMCs provided the cDNA or gDNA that served as material.

There are 14 residues in the CDR3. The V and J ends lost 6 bases and 0 bases respectively, with 10 bases between them. The germline V gene has CDR1 SGHRS and CDR2 YFSETQ. Per the authors' pipeline: Nucleated cell number was recorded as an estimate derived from reference gene primer amplification. The table came from immunoSEQ multiplex PCR; TCRdb's copy has only in-frame clones and leaves some out. The V and J calls and clone size come from that table; D and trimming were worked out from the DNA. The table includes approximately 430,000 clones, more than 80% detected once. This TCR came from a woman in her thirties with active or convalescent COVID-19. The source material was peripheral blood. This chain uses TRBV5-1 with TRBJ1-3, with D perhaps TRBD1 (6 bases). The CDR3 bases are TGCGCCAGCAAGGGGGTGAGCTCTGGAAACACCATATATTTT. Translating it yields CASKGVSSGNTIYF. The full variable domain, rest sourced from reference TRBV5-1 and TRBJ1-3, is KAGVTQTPRYLIKTRGQQVTLSCSPISGHRSVSWYQQTPGQGLQFLFEYFSETQRNKGNFPGRFSGRQFSNSRSEMNVSTLELGDSALYLCASKGVSSGNTIYFGEGSWLTVV.